This record covers a single T cell receptor beta chain. This table comes from immunoSEQ multiplex PCR, and its TCRdb copy is limited to in-frame clones, with some not included. The repertoire has about 120,000 clones, 90% of them found once; the top ten carry about 3.8%. The sample comes from a study of blood T cell repertoires in COVID-19. As for the study in general: Both acute and convalescent COVID-19 samples were obtained from the United States, Italy and Spain.

V lost 4 bases and J lost 0, with 6 bases in between. The CDR3 sequence is 13 residues long. Germline lookup yields CDR1 ENHRY and CDR2 SYGVKD. The TCR sequence derives from a woman aged 55-70 years with COVID-19, enrolled during active disease. The material sequenced was peripheral blood. The chain combines TRBV10-3 with TRBJ1-2; D unresolved. The CDR3 DNA reads TGTGCCATCAGTGTCGGGACTAACTATGGCTACACCTTC. It specifies CAISVGTNYGYTF.